This TCR beta chain was sequenced in a study of CD8 T cells in Susac syndrome. Germline values: CDR1 SEHNR, CDR2 FQNEAQ (reference sequence). V lost 1 base and J lost 1, with 8 bases in between. The CDR3 totals 14 residues. Reverse transcription used about 0.45 to 1 ug RNA and random hexamers. Coverage of TCR beta CDR3 amplification by immunoSEQ multiplex PCR extended to 54 Vbeta and 13 Jbeta. TCRdb independently ran MiXCR on the immunoSEQ multiplex PCR reads; one entry per CDR3 protein. The table lists 180,000 or so distinct CDR3 sequences, about 96% of them singletons. Sample: CD4+ T cells from PBMCs. The TCR sequence derives from a human donor with multiple sclerosis. This rearrangement joins TRBV7-9 to TRBJ2-7; no clear D gene. The CDR3 loop is CASSLGSSSYEQYF. The CDR3 bases are TGTGCCAGCAGCTTAGGGAGCAGTTCCTACGAGCAGTACTTC.